These 8 T cell receptor beta chains came from one sample sequenced in a study of T cell changes during pregnancy in multiple sclerosis. Sequencing used immunoSEQ multiplex PCR; TCRdb keeps in-frame clones, though not all of them. This sample has some 76,000 clones, with 80% to 95% found just once. The starting material was CD4+ T cells from peripheral blood mononuclear cells, obtained after pregnancy. These receptors all come from a female donor with multiple sclerosis, enrolled in a pregnancy study.

As concerns this clone: The junction departs from germline at one end; a sequencing error may be responsible. The chain is built from TRBV5-1 and TRBJ1-2; D remains unclear. From germline, CDR1 is SGHRS and CDR2 YFSETQ. The CDR3 extends over 14 amino acids. The CDR3: CASSLAGGQDGCTF. CDR3 nucleotides: TGCGCCAGCAGCTTGGCCGGAGGGCAGGACGGCTGCACCTTC.

This chain connects TRBV2 to TRBJ1-2; D is possibly TRBD1 (5 bases). V was cut by 7 bases and J by 2 bases, with 20 bases left in between. CDR3 length equals 16 residues. Per the germline V gene, CDR1 is SNHLY and CDR2 is FYNNEI. CDR3 nucleotide sequence: TGTGCCAGCACCCCGGTGGGGGGGGAGGGGAACTATGGCTACACCTTC. This codes for CASTPVGGEGNYGYTF.

The CDR3 spells CASSRIRDTEAFF. The CDR3 DNA follows: TGTGCCAGCAGCCGCATCCGGGACACTGAAGCTTTCTTT. The rearrangement links TRBV5-4 to TRBJ1-1; no reliable D call. The CDR3 totals 13 residues. Germline V CDR1 and CDR2: SGHNT, YYREEE (reference sequence). V lost 4 bases to trimming and J lost 3 bases, with 10 bases between them.

The J gene is TRBJ1-2, the V gene TRBV28; TRBD1 might be the D (5 bases). Germline CDR1 and CDR2: MDHEN and SYDVKM. The CDR3 length is 14 residues. V shed 5 bases and J shed 2 bases, with 12 bases lying between them. The CDR3 loop reads CASSPPPGNYGYTF. The CDR3 bases are TGTGCCAGCAGTCCCCCCCCAGGGAACTATGGCTACACCTTC.

This sequence joins TRBV5-8 and TRBJ1-6; weak D call: TRBD1 (6 bases). V was shortened by 3 bases and J by 4 bases, with 14 bases between the two germline ends. The germline gives CDR1 SGHTS, CDR2 YDEGEE. This CDR3 contains 16 residues. The CDR3 nucleotides are TGTGCCAGCAGCTCCGGGACACACTCTTATAATTCACCCCTCCACTTT. It is translated as CASSSGTHSYNSPLHF. Using reference TRBV5-8 and TRBJ1-6 for the parts outside the CDR3, the full variable domain is EAGVTQSPTHLIKTRGQQATLRCSPISGHTSVYWYQQALGLGLQFLLWYDEGEERNRGNFPPRFSGRQFPNYSSELNVNALELEDSALYLCASSSGTHSYNSPLHFGNGTRLTVT.

The V call is TRBV2, the J call TRBJ2-5; TRBD1 aligns across 7 bases. V was clipped by 6 bases and J by 4 bases; unmatched bases: 5. The CDR3 is 13 residues long. Germline loops: CDR1 SNHLY, CDR2 FYNNEI. The DNA of the CDR3 is TGTGCCAGCAGCGACAGGGAAGGAGAGACCCAGTACTTC. Its translation: CASSDREGETQYF. The complete variable domain, with remaining parts taken from reference TRBV2 and TRBJ2-5, reads EPEVTQTPSHQVTQMGQEVILRCVPISNHLYFYWYRQILGQKVEFLVSFYNNEISEKSEIFDDQFSVERPDGSNFTLKIRSTKLEDSAMYFCASSDREGETQYFGPGTRLLVL.

This rearrangement joins TRBV30 to TRBJ1-2; perhaps TRBD1 as D (6 bases). The CDR3 has 12 amino acids. V dropped 5 bases and J dropped 2 bases, with 9 bases sitting between them. The germline gives CDR1 GTSNPN, CDR2 SVGIG (reference sequence). The DNA for the CDR3 is TGTGCCTGGTTAGGGACAAACTATGGCTACACCTTC. Translation gives CAWLGTNYGYTF.

V usage is TRBV19 and J usage is TRBJ1-5; D may be TRBD1 (5 bases). The CDR3 runs 16 residues. Germline CDR1 is LNHDA and CDR2 is SQIVND (reference sequence). Trimming left V 3 bases short and J 4 bases short, with 16 bases between. For the CDR3, the DNA is TGTGCCAGTAGTATTATGTCCCGGCAGGGTAATCAGCCCCAGCATTTT. Amino acid sequence: CASSIMSRQGNQPQHF.